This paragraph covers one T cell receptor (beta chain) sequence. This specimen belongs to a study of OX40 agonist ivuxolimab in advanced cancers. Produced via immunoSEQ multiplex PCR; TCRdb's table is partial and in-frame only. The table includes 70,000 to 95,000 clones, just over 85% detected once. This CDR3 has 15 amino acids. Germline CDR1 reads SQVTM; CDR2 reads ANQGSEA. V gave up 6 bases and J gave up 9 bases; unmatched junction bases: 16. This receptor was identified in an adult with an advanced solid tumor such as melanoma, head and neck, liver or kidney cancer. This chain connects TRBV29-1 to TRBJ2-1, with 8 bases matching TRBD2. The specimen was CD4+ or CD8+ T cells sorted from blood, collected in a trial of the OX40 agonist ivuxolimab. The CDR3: CSVAKERGSKGEQFF. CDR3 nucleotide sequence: TGCAGCGTGGCCAAGGAGCGGGGGTCGAAAGGTGAGCAGTTCTTC.